This T cell receptor beta chain was recorded in a study of shared clonotypes between healthy human individuals. Whole-study context: CD4 naive and CD4 memory each took three plates per donor, while CD8 naive took two and CD8 memory one.

Study-wide results and caveats: Against clonotypes common to all four donors, non-shared ones had lower generation probabilities.

Execution of the assay was at deep level. The authors split each subset's genomic DNA evenly across several immunoSEQ plates. TCRdb keeps only in-frame clones here, not all; method: immunoSEQ multiplex PCR. The sample carries approximately 2.1 million clones, just over 90% recorded once. A remark on this clone: As yet, its antigen is unknown.

The sequencing input was naive CD4+ T cells from PBMCs. Subset described: CD45RA+ positively selected. This receptor was taken from a man between 18 and 29 years old in good health. Some clones in this sample may be carry-over from other donors' samples.

The CDR3 loop is CSVGVAGRETQYF. CDR3 nucleotide sequence: TGCAGCGTGGGGGTTGCGGGCCGGGAGACCCAGTACTTC. The chain recombines TRBV29-1 with TRBJ2-5; D tentatively fits TRBD1 or TRBD2 (5 bases each). The CDR3 has 13 residues. Looked up from germline, CDR1 is SQVTM and CDR2 is ANQGSEA. V dropped 6 bases and J dropped 5 bases, with 16 bases sitting between them. Full variable domain (outside the CDR3, taken from reference TRBV29-1 and TRBJ2-5): SAVISQKPSRDICQRGTSLTIQCQVDSQVTMMFWYRQQPGQSLTLIATANQGSEATYESGFVIDKFPISRPNLTFSTLTVSNMSPEDSSIYLCSVGVAGRETQYFGPGTRLLVL.